Below are 21 T cell receptor beta chains sequenced from a single sample in a study of a mutant IDH1 vaccine in newly diagnosed glioma. The protocol was immunoSEQ multiplex PCR, while the TCRdb copy is restricted to in-frame clones and leaves out a portion. The table shows 98,000 or so clones, with roughly 89% occurring only once. Time point meaning: baseline, week 1 (first vaccination visit). The treatment here: pre-vaccination baseline after standard-of-care therapy. The sample consisted of PBMCs, taken from a glioma patient treated with radiotherapy, temozolomide or both. These receptors were collected from a woman between 45 and 65 years old with glioma.

This sequence joins TRBV19 and TRBJ1-1; D is unclear. This CDR3 spans 16 amino acids. Trimming left V 4 bases short and J 0 bases short, with 15 bases between. The germline gives CDR1 LNHDA, CDR2 SQIVND (reference sequence). CDR3 region: CASSTHPALVNTEAFF. Written as DNA, the CDR3 is TGTGCCAGTAGTACCCACCCGGCCTTGGTGAACACTGAAGCTTTCTTT.

This chain uses TRBV27 with TRBJ1-6; TRBD1 aligns across 7 bases. Germline trimming cut 5 bases from V and 11 bases from J; bases unmatched to any gene: 6. Germline lookup yields CDR1 MNHEY and CDR2 SMNVEV (reference sequence). CDR3 length: 13 residues. In nucleotides, the CDR3 is TGTGCCAGCAGTCCTCCGGGACAGACACCCCTCCACTTT. Its translation is CASSPPGQTPLHF.

This chain connects TRBV11-2 to TRBJ2-7; 8 positions agree with TRBD1. Germline V gene data show CDR1 as SGHAT and CDR2 as FQNNGV. V trimming: 10 bases; J trimming: 3 bases; junction bases outside the gene matches: 5. The CDR3 length is 12 residues. The CDR3, as DNA: TGTGCCACCCAGGGGGCCGGCTACGAGCAGTACTTC. Its translation is CATQGAGYEQYF. Based on the CDR3 plus reference TRBV11-2 and TRBJ2-7, the full variable domain is EAGVAQSPRYKIIEKRQSVAFWCNPISGHATLYWYQQILGQGPKLLIQFQNNGVVDDSQLPKDRFSAERLKGVDSTLKIQPAKLEDSAVYLCATQGAGYEQYFGPGTRLTVT.

The CDR3 nucleotides read TGTGCCAGCAGCTTAGGAGGGCCCGAAGCTTTCTTT. Translation gives CASSLGGPEAFF. The chain has TRBV7-9 and TRBJ1-1, with D unresolved. Trimming took off 1 base at V and 8 bases at J, with 8 bases between the two ends. The CDR3 loop spans 12 amino acids. CDR1 SEHNR and CDR2 FQNEAQ come from the germline V gene (reference sequence). Drawing the rest from reference TRBV7-9 and TRBJ1-1, the complete variable domain is DTGVSQNPRHKITKRGQNVTFRCDPISEHNRLYWYRQTLGQGPEFLTYFQNEAQLEKSRLLSDRFSAERPKGSFSTLEIQRTEQGDSAMYLCASSLGGPEAFFGQGTRLTVV.

Here the CDR3 reads CASRPGGSGQPQHF. The CDR3 region has the DNA TGTGCCAGCAGACCGGGGGGGTCGGGTCAGCCCCAGCATTTT. J is TRBJ1-5 and V is TRBV6-5; maybe TRBD1 (5 bases). The germline gives CDR1 MNHEY, CDR2 SVGAGI. This CDR3 is 14 amino acids long. Trimming pared 6 bases from V and 6 bases from J, leaving 15 bases between.

The rearrangement uses TRBV25-1 and TRBJ1-1; weak D call: TRBD1 (6 bases). Germline V CDR1 and CDR2: MGHDK, SYGVNS. V was cut by 2 bases and J by 6 bases, with 19 bases left in between. The CDR3 consists of 16 residues. This CDR3 is CASSENSRDIPSEAFF. The CDR3 bases are TGTGCCAGCAGTGAAAACAGCCGGGACATCCCGTCTGAAGCTTTCTTT.

J is TRBJ1-5 and V is TRBV7-2, with a possible D match to TRBD1 (5 bases). Germline CDR1 is SGHTA and CDR2 is FQGNSA. The ends were cut back, 4 bases at V and 6 bases at J, with 10 bases in the middle. The CDR3 runs 13 residues. In DNA form, the CDR3 reads TGTGCCAGCAGCTCCGGGGACCGTCAGCCCCAGCATTTT. It specifies CASSSGDRQPQHF.

This clone has just a few counts. This chain links TRBV7-2 with TRBJ2-1, with D tentatively TRBD2 (6 bases). In germline, CDR1 is SGHTA, CDR2 FQGNSA. Trimming shortened V by 4 bases and J by 7 bases, and 17 bases separated the two germline ends. The CDR3 runs to 15 residues. The CDR3 here is CASSYLEGVGNEQFF. CDR3 DNA: TGTGCCAGCAGCTACCTGGAGGGAGTGGGAAATGAGCAGTTCTTC.

This clone was seen once. The rearrangement uses TRBV7-9 and TRBJ2-7; 12 bases are shared with TRBD2. Germline loops: CDR1 SEHNR, CDR2 FQNEAQ (reference sequence). The CDR3 length is 17 residues. Unmatched junction bases numbered 10, after V lost 1 base and J lost 6 bases. The CDR3 nucleotides are TGTGCCAGCAGCTTAGGGTCTAGCGGGAGGGCTAGACTCGAGCAGTACTTC. It encodes CASSLGSSGRARLEQYF.

This clone came up a few times. V and J are TRBV14 and TRBJ2-7; 15 nucleotides match TRBD2. Germline V gives CDR1 SGHDN, CDR2 FVKESK. Losses at the gene ends were 1 base for V and 0 bases for J; bases not matched to a gene: 16. The CDR3 is 22 amino acids. CDR3 residues: CASSQAPGTSGRPDSSSYEQYF. The CDR3 DNA reads as TGTGCCAGCAGCCAAGCCCCAGGGACTAGCGGGAGGCCTGACTCGAGCTCCTACGAGCAGTACTTC.

V and J are TRBV6-1 and TRBJ2-3; a possible D gene is TRBD2 (6 bases). CDR1 MNHNS and CDR2 SASEGT come from the germline V gene. V was cut by 1 base and J by 12 bases, with 14 bases left in between. This CDR3 region has 13 residues. CDR3 in amino acids: CASSEDPGTLQYF. CDR3 DNA sequence: TGTGCCAGCAGTGAAGATCCAGGGACTCTTCAGTATTTT.

The rearrangement links TRBV5-1 to TRBJ2-7; tentatively, D is TRBD2 (6 bases). Trimming removed 4 bases from V and 3 bases from J, with 8 bases in between. The CDR3 runs 12 residues. CDR1 and CDR2 from the germline V gene are SGHRS and YFSETQ. For the CDR3, the DNA is TGCGCCAGCAGCGAGGGAGGCTACGAGCAGTACTTC. It is translated as CASSEGGYEQYF.

This clone was seen once. The chain's CDR3 is CASRPALEGETQYF. CDR3 nucleotide sequence: TGTGCCAGCAGGCCTGCTCTTGAGGGAGAGACCCAGTACTTC. The chain joins TRBV6-5 to TRBJ2-5; the D gene is possibly TRBD2 (5 bases). The CDR3 spans 14 residues. Germline CDR1 and CDR2: MNHEY and SVGAGI. Trimming took 6 bases from V and 4 from J, leaving 15 bases between them.

This clone showed up just once. In nucleotides, the CDR3 is TGTGCCAGCAGTCGCTCACAGGGAGGCTATGGCTACACCTTC. Translation gives CASSRSQGGYGYTF. This chain connects TRBV6-6 to TRBJ1-2; TRBD1 is a possible D gene (6 bases). The CDR3 has 14 residues. Trimming left V 5 bases short and J 4 bases short, with 14 bases between. Germline CDR1 MNHNY, CDR2 SVGAGI (reference sequence).

The rearrangement links TRBV28 to TRBJ2-7; the D gene is possibly TRBD2 (5 bases). CDR1 is MDHEN, CDR2 SYDVKM, per germline. V was pared by 4 bases and J by 7 bases, with 11 bases between. The CDR3 consists of 12 residues. This CDR3 is CASSSRAREQYF. The CDR3 DNA sequence: TGTGCCAGCAGTTCGCGGGCACGGGAGCAGTACTTC.

A single count supports this clone. Written as DNA, the CDR3 is TGTGCCAGCAGCCGCTCCGGGACCAAAAACATTCAGTACTTC. Translating gives CASSRSGTKNIQYF. The V and J genes are TRBV6-1 and TRBJ2-4, with a possible D match to TRBD2 (5 bases). Looked up from germline, CDR1 is MNHNS and CDR2 is SASEGT. This CDR3 has 14 amino acids. V shed 6 bases and J shed 2 bases, with 11 bases lying between them.

The chain is built from TRBV19 and TRBJ2-1, with 12 positions matching TRBD2. Germline V lookup: CDR1 LNHDA, CDR2 SQIVND (reference sequence). CDR3 length equals 16 residues. Germline trimming cut 4 bases from V and 9 bases from J; bases unmatched to any gene: 10. CDR3 residues: CASSTFLAGGPSEQFF. As DNA, the CDR3 is TGTGCCAGTAGTACCTTCCTAGCGGGAGGGCCCAGTGAGCAGTTCTTC.

This chain links TRBV5-1 with TRBJ2-1; TRBD2 matches 8 bases. V lost 2 bases, J lost 4 bases, and 5 bases stayed unmatched. The CDR3 is 15 amino acids. Germline values: CDR1 SGHRS, CDR2 YFSETQ. CDR3 region: CASSFLAGSYNEQFF. The CDR3 coding sequence is TGCGCCAGCAGCTTCCTAGCGGGCTCGTACAATGAGCAGTTCTTC.

This clone was found once. The V and J genes are TRBV28 and TRBJ1-1; D possibly corresponds to TRBD1 (6 bases). Trimming shortened V by 6 bases and J by 0 bases, and 17 bases separated the two germline ends. From germline, CDR1 is MDHEN and CDR2 SYDVKM. The CDR3 totals 16 residues. This CDR3 reads CASSPNRGPLNTEAFF. The CDR3 region has the DNA TGTGCCAGCAGCCCGAACCGGGGGCCATTGAACACTGAAGCTTTCTTT.

The chain recombines TRBV28 with TRBJ2-5; 7 bases match TRBD2. V dropped 5 bases and J dropped 5; count of bases not matched to a gene: 17. Germline CDR1 is MDHEN and CDR2 is SYDVKM. The CDR3 is made up of 17 amino acids. The CDR3, as DNA: TGTGCCAGCAGTCCCCGCTACGGGCGGGAGTCGGGGGAGACCCAGTACTTC. Amino acids: CASSPRYGRESGETQYF.

V gene TRBV7-8 combines with J gene TRBJ2-5; 7 bases agree with TRBD2. Germline V CDR1 and CDR2: SGHVS, FQNEAQ. CDR3 length: 16 residues. The V and J ends lost 3 bases and 1 base, in that order; junction bases with no gene match: 8. The CDR3 reads CASSLSLAGVQETQYF. The CDR3 DNA sequence: TGTGCCAGCAGCTTGAGTCTGGCGGGGGTCCAAGAGACCCAGTACTTC.